What follows are 14 T cell receptor beta chains derived from one specimen sequenced in a study of blood T cell repertoires in COVID-19. Produced via immunoSEQ multiplex PCR; TCRdb's table is partial and in-frame only. The sample includes some 320,000 clones, about 88% of them seen just once. The sample was PBMCs or T cells enriched from blood (not recorded which). These receptors all come from a man aged 55 to 70 who had recovered from COVID-19.

This clone was seen only a few times. The sample carries other DNA sequences with the same CDR3. The V and J genes are TRBV19 and TRBJ1-3, with D unresolved. V gave up 0 bases and J gave up 0 bases, with 6 bases separating them. This CDR3 contains 15 residues. Germline values: CDR1 LNHDA, CDR2 SQIVND (reference sequence). CDR3 residues: CASSIDRSSGNTIYF. Here the CDR3 DNA reads TGTGCCAGTAGTATAGACAGAAGCTCTGGAAACACCATATATTTT.

The V and J genes are TRBV9 and TRBJ1-2; no firm D call. CDR3 length: 14 amino acids. V lost 0 bases to trimming and J lost 3 bases, with 9 bases between them. From germline, CDR1 is SGDLS and CDR2 YYNGEE. This CDR3 reads CASSVASGYYGYTF. The CDR3 DNA reads TGTGCCAGCAGCGTAGCATCCGGGTACTATGGCTACACCTTC.

This rearrangement joins TRBV10-1 to TRBJ1-5, with D possibly matching TRBD1 (6 bases). Germline lookup yields CDR1 WNHNN and CDR2 SYGVQD (reference sequence). The CDR3 is 13 amino acids. V shed 7 bases and J shed 3 bases, with 10 bases lying between them. The CDR3, as DNA: TGCGCCAGCAATCAGGGGAACAATCAGCCCCAGCATTTT. This sequence encodes CASNQGNNQPQHF.

The CDR3 loop reads CASSEPGETQYF. As DNA, the CDR3 is TGTGCCAGCAGTGAGCCGGGGGAGACCCAGTACTTC. The chain recombines TRBV2 with TRBJ2-5, with D possibly matching TRBD2 (5 bases). This CDR3 contains 12 residues. Trimming removed 3 bases from V and 5 bases from J, with 7 bases in between. Germline loops: CDR1 SNHLY, CDR2 FYNNEI.

The J gene is TRBJ2-2, the V gene TRBV11-2; 7 bases line up with TRBD2. The germline gives CDR1 SGHAT, CDR2 FQNNGV. The V and J ends lost 5 bases and 2 bases, in that order; junction bases with no gene match: 5. CDR3 length: 15 amino acids. CDR3: CASSERGINTGELFF. The CDR3 DNA reads as TGTGCCAGCAGCGAGCGGGGAATTAACACCGGGGAGCTGTTTTTT.

The chain is built from TRBV19 and TRBJ2-7; no firm D call. The CDR3 sequence is 16 residues long. V gave up 0 bases and J gave up 7 bases, with 19 bases separating them. From germline, CDR1 is LNHDA and CDR2 SQIVND (reference sequence). CDR3 in DNA: TGTGCCAGTAGTATAGAAGGCAGCCTCCGGGTTGGGGAGCAGTACTTC. It encodes CASSIEGSLRVGEQYF.

The rearrangement joins TRBV6-5 to TRBJ1-1; D possibly corresponds to TRBD1 (5 bases). Trimming left V 6 bases short and J 7 bases short, with 12 bases between. The CDR3 is 12 amino acids. CDR1 is MNHEY, CDR2 SVGAGI, per germline. The CDR3 nucleotides are TGTGCCAGCAGCCTGGCGGGGGATGAAGCTTTCTTT. It yields the protein CASSLAGDEAFF.

The chain employs TRBV4-3 and TRBJ2-6; TRBD2 might be the D (5 bases). Per germline, CDR1 LGHNA and CDR2 YSLEER. Trimming cost V 1 base and J 0 bases, with 7 bases left between them. The CDR3 is 16 residues long. CDR3 region: CASSQGEGSGANVLTF. The CDR3 DNA reads as TGCGCCAGCAGCCAAGGAGAGGGCTCTGGGGCCAACGTCCTGACTTTC.

This clone has just one count. The rearrangement links TRBV29-1 to TRBJ2-7; unclear D gene. V was cut by 4 bases and J by 5 bases, with 9 bases left in between. The CDR3 consists of 11 residues. Germline V gene data show CDR1 as SQVTM and CDR2 as ANQGSEA. The CDR3 sequence: CSVASNNEQYF. CDR3 nucleotide sequence: TGCAGCGTTGCCTCGAACAACGAGCAGTACTTC.

V is TRBV5-1 and J is TRBJ1-1, with unresolved D. V was trimmed by 1 base and J by 0 bases, leaving 7 bases between them. Germline V lookup: CDR1 SGHRS, CDR2 YFSETQ. This CDR3 contains 14 residues. Here the CDR3 DNA reads TGCGCCAGCAGCTTGTACAGCCTGAACACTGAAGCTTTCTTT. Its translation is CASSLYSLNTEAFF.

This clone was seen just once. The chain employs TRBV6-2 or TRBV6-3 and TRBJ1-2; 9 bases fit TRBD1. The J segment lost 2 bases and the V segment lost 3 bases, leaving 4 bases of the junction unmatched. Germline V gives CDR1 MNHEY, CDR2 SVGEGT. The CDR3 extends over 15 amino acids. DNA for the CDR3: TGTGCCAGCAGTTATGGACAGGGGCTAAACTATGGCTACACCTTC. Its protein product is CASSYGQGLNYGYTF.

The V call is TRBV6-6, the J call TRBJ2-7, with 8 bases lining up with TRBD1. The CDR3 has 12 residues. Germline values: CDR1 MNHNY, CDR2 SVGAGI (reference sequence). J gave up 6 bases and V 5 bases, and 3 bases lay outside the gene matches. CDR3 region: CASSGQGGEQYF. DNA for the CDR3: TGTGCCAGCAGTGGACAGGGTGGCGAGCAGTACTTC.

The chain combines TRBV18 with TRBJ2-2; 10 bases match TRBD2. The V segment lost 0 bases and the J segment 1 base; nucleotides outside the gene matches: 5. This CDR3 spans 18 amino acids. Germline CDR1 and CDR2: KGHSH and LQKENI. CDR3 in DNA: TGTGCCAGCTCACCACCGTTCTCTAGCGGGGGGAACACCGGGGAGCTGTTTTTT. Protein sequence: CASSPPFSSGGNTGELFF.

The V and J genes are TRBV3-1 (or the pseudogene TRBV3-2) and TRBJ2-1, with 9 bases aligning to TRBD2. V was pared by 4 bases and J by 2 bases, with 3 bases of the junction left unmatched. This CDR3 has 15 amino acids. Germline CDR1 reads LGHDT; CDR2 reads YNNKEL (reference sequence). Here the CDR3 DNA reads TGTGCCAGCAGCCCTTGGACTAGCGCCTACAATGAGCAGTTCTTC. It specifies CASSPWTSAYNEQFF.